The source of this T cell receptor beta chain is a study of blood T cell repertoires in COVID-19. Study-level information: Spain, Italy and the United States supplied samples that represented acute and convalescent COVID-19. T cells, B-cell-depleted T cells, or PBMCs provided the cDNA or gDNA that served as material.

Seattle enrolled patients during active infection and tracked them longitudinally. Methods used by the authors: Quantification of nucleated cells was approximated via reference gene primer amplification. The protocol was immunoSEQ multiplex PCR, while the TCRdb copy is restricted to in-frame clones and leaves out a portion. The DNA was the basis for D and trimming; V, J and clone size are from that table. The table lists some 140,000 clones, about 85% of them singletons. This CDR3 spans 18 amino acids. The V end lost 1 base, the J end lost 1 base, and 14 bases lay between the germline ends. CDR1 and CDR2 from the germline V gene are MNHEY and SMNVEV (reference sequence).

The chain recombines TRBV27 with TRBJ1-6, with a weak D call TRBD1 (6 bases). This TCR was sampled from a man in his fifties or sixties with COVID-19, enrolled during active disease. Sequenced: peripheral blood. The CDR3 protein is CASSLFGGPRSYNSPLHF. The CDR3 DNA follows: TGTGCCAGCAGTTTATTCGGGGGGCCCCGATCCTATAATTCACCCCTCCACTTT.